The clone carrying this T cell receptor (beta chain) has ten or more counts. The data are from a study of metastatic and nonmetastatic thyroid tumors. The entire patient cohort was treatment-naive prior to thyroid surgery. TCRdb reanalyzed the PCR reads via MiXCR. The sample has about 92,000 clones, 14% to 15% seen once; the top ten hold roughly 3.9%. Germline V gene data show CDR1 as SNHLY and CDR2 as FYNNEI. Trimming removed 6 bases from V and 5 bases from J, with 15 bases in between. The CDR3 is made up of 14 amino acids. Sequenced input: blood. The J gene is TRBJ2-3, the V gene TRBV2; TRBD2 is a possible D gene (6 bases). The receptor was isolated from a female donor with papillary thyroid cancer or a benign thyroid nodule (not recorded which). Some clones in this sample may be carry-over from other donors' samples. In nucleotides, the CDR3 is TGTGCCAGCAGCCGCGGGACTTCTGTAGATACGCAGTATTTT. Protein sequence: CASSRGTSVDTQYF. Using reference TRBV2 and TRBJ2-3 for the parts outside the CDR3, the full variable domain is EPEVTQTPSHQVTQMGQEVILRCVPISNHLYFYWYRQILGQKVEFLVSFYNNEISEKSEIFDDQFSVERPDGSNFTLKIRSTKLEDSAMYFCASSRGTSVDTQYFGPGTRLTVL.